The 3 T cell receptor beta chains below were found in one sample sequenced in a study of response to subunit inactivated influenza vaccine. TCRdb reanalysed the RT-PCR reads using MiXCR and keeps one entry per CDR3 protein. The data contain a few hundred thousand distinct CDR3 sequences, 21% of them seen just once; the ten biggest clones take up 10%. The material was PBMCs from blood, obtained less than 22 months after vaccination. These receptors originate from a man between 45 and 75 years old who received an inactivated influenza vaccine.

The sample holds many counts of this clonotype. The chain recombines TRBV20-1 with TRBJ1-5, with a possible D match to TRBD1 (6 bases). The V end lost 0 bases, the J end lost 2 bases, and 29 bases lay between the germline ends. Germline V gene data show CDR1 as DFQATT and CDR2 as SNEGSKA (reference sequence). The CDR3 is made up of 21 amino acids. As DNA, the CDR3 is TGCAGTGCTAGAGATCGTTTTAGGTGGAGGGCAGGGGAGGGTGGCAATCAGCCCCAGCATTTT. Its translation is CSARDRFRWRAGEGGNQPQHF.

V gene TRBV12-3 or TRBV12-4 combines with J gene TRBJ1-5, with D possibly TRBD1 on 5 matching bases. The CDR3 has 12 amino acids. V lost 6 bases and J 6 bases, leaving 9 bases between the germline ends. CDR3 sequence: CASRAGPQPQHF. In DNA, the CDR3 is TGTGCCAGCAGGGCGGGGCCTCAGCCCCAGCATTTT.

This clonotype has a handful of counts. The chain joins TRBV6-6 to TRBJ1-5, with unresolved D. This CDR3 has 13 amino acids. Looked up from germline, CDR1 is MNHNY and CDR2 is SVGAGI (reference sequence). V lost 4 bases, J lost 8 bases, and 12 bases lay in between. Here the CDR3 reads CASSLPLGEPQHF. For the CDR3, the DNA is TGTGCCAGCAGTTTACCCCTCGGGGAGCCCCAGCATTTT.